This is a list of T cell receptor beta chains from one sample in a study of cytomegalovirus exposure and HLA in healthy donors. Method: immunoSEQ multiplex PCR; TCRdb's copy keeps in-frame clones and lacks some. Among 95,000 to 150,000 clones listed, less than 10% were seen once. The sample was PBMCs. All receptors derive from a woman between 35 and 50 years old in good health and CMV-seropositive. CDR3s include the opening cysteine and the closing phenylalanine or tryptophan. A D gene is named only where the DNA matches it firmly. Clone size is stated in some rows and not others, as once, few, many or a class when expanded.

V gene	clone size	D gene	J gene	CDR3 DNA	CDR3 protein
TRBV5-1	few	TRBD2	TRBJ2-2	TGCGCCAGCCGGGGACTAGCGGGGGCCTATGACACCGGGGAGCTGTTTTTT	CASRGLAGAYDTGELFF
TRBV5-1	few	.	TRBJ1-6	TGCGCCAGCAGCCCAGGCGATACTAATTCACCCCTCCACTTT	CASSPGDTNSPLHF
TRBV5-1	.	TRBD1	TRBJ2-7	TGCGCCAGCAGCTTGAGATCCGGGACAGGAGCTTACGAGCAGTACTTC	CASSLRSGTGAYEQYF
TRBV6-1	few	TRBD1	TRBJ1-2	TGTGCCAGCAGTGCGACGGACAGGGATGGCTACACCTTC	CASSATDRDGYTF
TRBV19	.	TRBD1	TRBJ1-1	TGTGCCAGTAGTATCTCCGGGTTGGGACAGGGAATTTGGCACACTGAAGCTTTCTTT	CASSISGLGQGIWHTEAFF
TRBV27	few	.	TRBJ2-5	TGTGCCAGCAGTTTCAGGGGAGCGTATGAGACCCAGTACTTC	CASSFRGAYETQYF
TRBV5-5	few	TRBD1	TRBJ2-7	TGTGCCAGCAGCTTGGAATTGGGGACAGGGGGCTACGAGCAGTACTTC	CASSLELGTGGYEQYF
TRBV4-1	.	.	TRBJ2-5	TGCGCCAGCAGCCCGCTAGCCGGAGGGGGAGGGTACCAAGAGACCCAGTACTTC	CASSPLAGGGGYQETQYF
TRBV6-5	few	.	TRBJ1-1	TGTGCCAGCAGTTACTCGATGGTAGGGGGCACTGAAGCTTTCTTT	CASSYSMVGGTEAFF
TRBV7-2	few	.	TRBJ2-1	TGTGCCAGCAGCTTAGAGGGGCAGTACAATGAGCAGTTCTTC	CASSLEGQYNEQFF
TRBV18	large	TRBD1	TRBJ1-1	TGTGCCAGCTCACCCAGGGGGGCTGGGTCGAACACTGAAGCTTTCTTT	CASSPRGAGSNTEAFF
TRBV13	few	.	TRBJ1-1	TGTGCTACCCGAGGGGAGGGCTCTAACACTGAAGCTTTCTTT	CATRGEGSNTEAFF
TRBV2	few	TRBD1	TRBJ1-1	TGTGCCAGCATTCCTTGGAGGGACAGGGGCGGCACTGAAGCTTTCTTT	CASIPWRDRGGTEAFF
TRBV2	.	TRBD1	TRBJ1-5	TGTGCCAGCAGTTCCCAGGGGGCCGGGAATCAGCCCCAGCATTTT	CASSSQGAGNQPQHF
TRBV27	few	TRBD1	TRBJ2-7	TGTGCCAGCAGCAGGGACAGGACCTACGAGCAGTACTTC	CASSRDRTYEQYF
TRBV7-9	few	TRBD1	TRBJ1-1	TGTGCCAGCAGCTTAAGTAGACAGGGCACTGAAGCTTTCTTT	CASSLSRQGTEAFF
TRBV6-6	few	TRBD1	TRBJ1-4	TGTGCCAGCAGCCAACCGGGGACAGGCGGGGAAAAACTGTTTTTT	CASSQPGTGGEKLFF
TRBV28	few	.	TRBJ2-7	TGTGCCAGCAGTTTAAGTCGTTGGGGGGAGAGCTCCTACGAGCAGTACTTC	CASSLSRWGESSYEQYF
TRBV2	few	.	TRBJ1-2	TGTGCCAGCAGTGGGGACAATCGGGGCTACACCTTC	CASSGDNRGYTF
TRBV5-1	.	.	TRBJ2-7	TGCGCCAGCAGCTTACAGCTTAGCTCCTACGAGCAGTACTTC	CASSLQLSSYEQYF
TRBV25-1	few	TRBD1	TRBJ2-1	TGTGCCAGCAGCCCTCTGGACAGGGGGCAAGGTGAGCAGTTCTTC	CASSPLDRGQGEQFF
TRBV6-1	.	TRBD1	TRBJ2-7	TGTGCCAGCAGTGAAGAGCGGACAGGGGTATCCTACGAGCAGTACTTC	CASSEERTGVSYEQYF
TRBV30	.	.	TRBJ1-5	TGTGCCTGGAGTGTACGAGACAACCAGCCCCAGCATTTT	CAWSVRDNQPQHF
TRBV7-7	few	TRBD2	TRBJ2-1	TGTGCCAGCAGCCCTAGCGGGGGTTTCAATGAGCAGTTCTTC	CASSPSGGFNEQFF
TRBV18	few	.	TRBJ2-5	TGTGCCAGCTCAAGAGGGGAGACCCAGTACTTC	CASSRGETQYF
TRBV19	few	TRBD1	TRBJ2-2	TGTGCCAGTCGTCGGACAGGGGGTGACACCGGGGAGCTGTTTTTT	CASRRTGGDTGELFF
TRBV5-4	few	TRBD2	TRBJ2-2	TGTGCCAGCAGCCCCGTGGGAAGCGGGGGTAACCGGGGAGCTGTTTTT	CASSPVGSGGNRGAVF
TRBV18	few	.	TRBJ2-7	TGTGCCAGCTCACCCCTGACAGGACCCTACGAGCAGTACTTC	CASSPLTGPYEQYF
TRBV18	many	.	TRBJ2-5	TGTGCCAGCTCGCCTAGGACAGAAGAAGAGACCCAGTACTTC	CASSPRTEEETQYF
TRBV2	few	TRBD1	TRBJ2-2	TGTGCCAGCAATCGGGACAGGGGGACCGGGGAGCTGTTTTTT	CASNRDRGTGELFF
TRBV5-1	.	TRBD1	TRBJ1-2	TGCGCCAGCAGCTTGGGAGGGACAGACCCTCGCGGCTACACCTTC	CASSLGGTDPRGYTF
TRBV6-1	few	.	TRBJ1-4	TGTGCCAGCAGGGGCGGGGGGTCGGCTAATGAAAAACTGTTTTTT	CASRGGGSANEKLFF
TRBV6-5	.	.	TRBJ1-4	TGTGCCAGCAGTTCTATTAATGAAAAACTGTTTTTT	CASSSINEKLFF
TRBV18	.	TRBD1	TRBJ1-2	TGTGCCAGCTCACCGGACAGGGAACACTATGGCTACACCTTC	CASSPDREHYGYTF
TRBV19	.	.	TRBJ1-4	TGTGCCAGTACTACCGGCGGGTATGGGGAAAAACTGTTTTTT	CASTTGGYGEKLFF
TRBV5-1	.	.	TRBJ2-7	TGCGCCAGCAGCTTGGGACACGACGCCTACGAGCAGTACTTC	CASSLGHDAYEQYF
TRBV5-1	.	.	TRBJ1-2	TGCGCCAGCAGCTTAGGGCAGGGGAACTATGGCTACACCTTC	CASSLGQGNYGYTF
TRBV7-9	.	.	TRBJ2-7	TGTGCCAGCAGCTTAGTTGGTGTCAGATCCTACGAGCAGTACTTC	CASSLVGVRSYEQYF
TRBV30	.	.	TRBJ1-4	TGTGCCTGGAGTGTAAACAGGCGGCCCCCTAAACTGTTTTTT	CAWSVNRRPPKLFF
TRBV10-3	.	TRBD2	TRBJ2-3	TGTGCCATCAGTGTGGTCGCGGGGGGGGGCACAGATACGCAGTACTTT	CAISVVAGGGTDTQYF
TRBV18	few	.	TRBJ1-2	TGTGCCAGCTCACCGGCGGGAATTACTAACTATGGCTACACCTTC	CASSPAGITNYGYTF
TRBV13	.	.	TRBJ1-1	TGTGCCAGCAGCTTACGGGGAAGGGCTGAAGCTTTCTTT	CASSLRGRAEAFF
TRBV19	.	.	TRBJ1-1	TGTGCCAGTACCCTGGGAGTCGACACTGAAGCTTTCTTT	CASTLGVDTEAFF
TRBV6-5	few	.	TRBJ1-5	TGTGCCAGCAGTTACCCCGCCCGGCAGCCCCAGCATTTT	CASSYPARQPQHF
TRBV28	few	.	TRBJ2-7	TGTGCCAGCAGTTTAATAGTGAGCTCCTACGAGCAGTACTTC	CASSLIVSSYEQYF
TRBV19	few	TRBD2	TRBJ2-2	TGTGCCAGTAGTGTCAGCGGGGGCCTCGACACCGGGGAGCTGTTTTTT	CASSVSGGLDTGELFF
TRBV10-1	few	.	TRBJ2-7	TGCGCCAGCGGATTACCAGGGCGCGAGCAGTACTTC	CASGLPGREQYF
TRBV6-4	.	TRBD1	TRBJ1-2	TGTGCCAGCAGTTCTGATGGACAGGGGGCGAGTGGCTACACCTTC	CASSSDGQGASGYTF
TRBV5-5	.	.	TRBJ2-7	TGTGCCAGCAGCCCGACAACCGGACAGTACGACGAGCAGTACTTC	CASSPTTGQYDEQYF
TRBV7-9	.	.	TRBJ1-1	TGTGCCAGCCGCGACAGGTTTCGCGCTGAAGCTTTCTTT	CASRDRFRAEAFF
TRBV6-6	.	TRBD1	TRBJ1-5	TGTGCCAGCGGGGACAGGGGAGGGCAGCCCCAGCATTTT	CASGDRGGQPQHF
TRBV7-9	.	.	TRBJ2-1	TGTGCCAGCAGTCAGGAGGGGTTCCACGAGCAGTTCTTC	CASSQEGFHEQFF
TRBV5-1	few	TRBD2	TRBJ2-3	TGCGCCAGCAGCTTGGCTGCGGGAGGGCCAGATACGCAGTATTTT	CASSLAAGGPDTQYF
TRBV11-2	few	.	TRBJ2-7	TGTGCCAGCAGCTCGACAGACAAATACGAGCAGTACTTT	CASSSTDKYEQYF